Each of the 15 T cell receptor beta chains below was sequenced from the same sample in a study of human T cells and chemical hapten exposure. TCRdb called the RACE reads again in MiXCR, with one record for every CDR3 protein. The sample includes tens of thousands of distinct CDR3 sequences, 6.5% to 8.5% of them seen just once. Noted time point: pre-sensitization, week 0. The sample's treatment: therapeutic diphenylcyclopropenone sensitization with weekly scalp DPC. The sample here was whole blood, taken in connection with sensitization to the hapten diphenylcyclopropenone (DPC). Receptor source: a young woman with alopecia areata. Some clones in this sample may be carry-over from other donors' samples.

Regarding this clonotype: This may arise from a read error, as a much more abundant clone is one base away. This sequence joins TRBV29-1 and TRBJ2-4; tentative D call: TRBD2 (5 bases). CDR3 length equals 15 residues. Trimming pared 3 bases from V and 3 bases from J, leaving 15 bases between. Germline V gives CDR1 SQVTM, CDR2 ANQGSEA. The CDR3 loop is CSVDLGYEGKNIQYF. The CDR3 bases are TGCAGCGTTGACCTGGGGTATGAGGGCAAAAACATTCAGTACTTC.

Many counts were recorded for this clonotype. The rearrangement links TRBV27 to TRBJ1-1; D gene unclear. Germline V gene lookup returns CDR1 MNHEY and CDR2 SMNVEV (reference sequence). Trimming removed 6 bases at V and 4 bases at J, with 12 bases between. The CDR3 sequence is 13 residues long. This chain's CDR3 is CASSFRIGTEAFF. In DNA, the CDR3 is TGTGCCAGCAGCTTCCGCATAGGCACTGAAGCTTTCTTT.

Ten or more counts support this clonotype. This sequence joins TRBV10-3 and TRBJ2-3; 7 bases map to TRBD2. CDR3 length: 16 amino acids. Per germline, CDR1 ENHRY and CDR2 SYGVKD. V was clipped by 4 bases and J by 1 base; unmatched bases: 8. The CDR3 nucleotides read TGTGCCATCAGTGGTGAGGCTAGCGGAGGCACAGATACGCAGTATTTT. Translating it yields CAISGEASGGTDTQYF.

Of note for this clonotype: A clone one base away is much larger, so this may be a read error. The gene calls are TRBV4-2 and TRBJ1-1; D is unresolved. CDR3 length: 12 residues. CDR1 and CDR2 from the germline V gene are LGHNA and YNFKEQ. As DNA, the CDR3 is TGTGTCAGCAGCCCCGCGAACACTGAAGCTTTCTTT. It translates to CVSSPANTEAFF.

Comments on this clonotype: A much larger clone lies one base from this, so it may be a read error. Since no conserved phenylalanine or tryptophan closes the CDR3, a read error is the likely cause. The chain employs TRBV11-2 and TRBJ1-4; TRBD1 aligns across 8 bases. The germline V gene encodes CDR1 SGHAT and CDR2 FQNNGV. V dropped 6 bases and J dropped 5; count of bases not matched to a gene: 17. The CDR3 sequence is 18 residues long. DNA for the CDR3: TGTGCCAGCAGGGACCAGGGGGCGTGGCGGAATTTAAATGAAAAACTGTTTTTA. Protein: CASRDQGAWRNLNEKLFL.

In its sample, this clonotype was seen many times. The V and J genes are TRBV11-2 and TRBJ1-1; possible D gene TRBD1, 6 bases. Per the germline V gene, CDR1 is SGHAT and CDR2 is FQNNGV. The CDR3 covers 15 residues. V lost 1 base and J lost 1, with 10 bases in between. CDR3 nucleotides: TGTGCCAGCAGCTTAGCAGGGGTGGAGAACACTGAAGCTTTCTTT. It encodes CASSLAGVENTEAFF.

This clonotype was detected only a few times. V is TRBV12-3 or TRBV12-4 and J is TRBJ1-5, with a possible D match to TRBD1 (5 bases). Deletions cut 5 bases from V and 0 bases from J, with 8 bases between. The CDR3 extends over 14 amino acids. CDR3 in amino acids: CASSEQDSNQPQHF. DNA of the CDR3: TGTGCCAGCAGTGAACAGGATAGCAATCAGCCCCAGCATTTT.

About this clonotype: This clone may be a read error of a much larger clone one base away. V gene TRBV24-1 combines with J gene TRBJ1-1; D ambiguous. CDR1 KGHDR and CDR2 SFDVKD come from the germline V gene. This CDR3 contains 13 residues. The CDR3 loop reads CATSDRWNSEAFF. The DNA of the CDR3 is TGTGCCACCAGTGACAGATGGAACTCTGAAGCTTTCTTT.

This clonotype was observed at least ten times. The V call is TRBV13, the J call TRBJ1-6, with 7 bases that match TRBD1. The CDR3 sequence is 15 residues long. The germline CDR1 and CDR2 sequences are PRHDT and FYEKMQ (reference sequence). V shed 2 bases, J shed 4 bases, and the junction held 2 bases outside the gene matches. CDR3 DNA sequence: TGTGCCAGCAGCTTAAGCAGGGGGTATAATTCACCCCTCCACTTT. The encoded protein is CASSLSRGYNSPLHF.

This clonotype was seen only a few times. The rearrangement joins TRBV28 to TRBJ2-7; TRBD2 might be the D (7 bases). CDR3 length: 14 amino acids. Per germline, CDR1 MDHEN and CDR2 SYDVKM. V was trimmed by 5 bases and J by 7 bases, leaving 18 bases between them. CDR3 loop: CASSPGGRDREQYF. The CDR3 DNA reads as TGTGCCAGCAGTCCGGGGGGCCGTGATCGGGAGCAGTACTTC. Variable domain in full (rest from reference TRBV28 and TRBJ2-7): DVKVTQSSRYLVKRTGEKVFLECVQDMDHENMFWYRQDPGLGLRLIYFSYDVKMKEKGDIPEGYSVSREKKERFSLILESASTNQTSMYLCASSPGGRDREQYFGPGTRLTVT.

At least ten counts were recorded for this clonotype. The chain is built from TRBV3-1 and TRBJ1-2, with no clear D. With 8 bases removed from V and 8 bases from J, the gap between germline ends came to 15 bases. Germline CDR1 reads LGHDT; CDR2 reads YNNKEL (reference sequence). This CDR3 contains 12 residues. The CDR3 nucleotides read TGTGCCAGCGGTTCAGCGGTCCCGGGCTACACCTTC. Amino acids: CASGSAVPGYTF.

V is TRBV30 and J is TRBJ1-3; TRBD1 might be the D (5 bases). The CDR3 contains 15 residues. Germline V gives CDR1 GTSNPN, CDR2 SVGIG (reference sequence). Trimming took off 3 bases at V and 4 bases at J, with 16 bases between the two ends. The CDR3 is CAWSGGRAIGNTIYF. The CDR3 DNA reads TGTGCCTGGAGCGGAGGCAGGGCTATCGGAAACACCATATATTTT.

Notes on this clonotype: Given a much more abundant clone one base away, this may be a read error. No DNA is shown, since the ends of the CDR3 on it are uncertain; the CDR3 is the one TCRdb lists. The chain joins TRBV2 to TRBJ2-3; the DNA was not used to check the table's D call, TRBD1. In germline, CDR1 is SNHLY, CDR2 FYNNEI. Inclusive of both ends, the CDR3 amounts to 15 amino acids. The CDR3 is CASSAVGAGTDTQCF.

There are many counts of this clonotype. V and J are TRBV3-1 and TRBJ2-2; 7 bases match TRBD2. V shed 5 bases, J shed 0 bases, and the junction held 3 bases outside the gene matches. This CDR3 is built from 15 residues. CDR1 and CDR2 (germline): LGHDT, YNNKEL (reference sequence). The CDR3 nucleotides are TGTGCCAGCAGCTTAAGCGGGGCGAACACCGGGGAGCTGTTTTTT. Translating gives CASSLSGANTGELFF.

This clonotype was counted ten times or more. This sequence joins TRBV3-1 and TRBJ2-7; no firm D call. V lost 3 bases, J lost 0 bases, and 9 bases lay in between. Per the germline V gene, CDR1 is LGHDT and CDR2 is YNNKEL (reference sequence). CDR3 length: 14 amino acids. The CDR3 protein is CASSHASSSYEQYF. The CDR3 DNA reads TGTGCCAGCAGCCACGCGTCCAGCTCCTACGAGCAGTACTTC.